The 5 T cell receptor beta chains below come from one sample, sequenced in a study of cytomegalovirus exposure and HLA in healthy donors. Only in-frame clones appear in the TCRdb table, and some are missing; sequencing was by immunoSEQ multiplex PCR. The profile shows 250,000 to 400,000 clones, around 90% of them singletons. Sequencing was carried out using PBMCs. These receptor sequences come from a man between 25 and 39 years old in good health and CMV-seronegative.

The chain uses TRBV7-2 and TRBJ1-3; D gene uncertain. V was clipped by 1 base and J by 7 bases, with 5 bases between them. Germline V gene lookup returns CDR1 SGHTA and CDR2 FQGNSA. CDR3 size: 12 residues. The CDR3: CASSLDKNTIYF. The CDR3 DNA reads as TGTGCCAGCAGCTTAGACAAGAACACCATATATTTT.

CDR3 loop: CARLLQGPGANVLTF. The CDR3 bases are TGTGCCAGACTACTACAGGGTCCCGGGGCCAACGTCCTGACTTTC. The chain recombines TRBV2 with TRBJ2-6; tentative D call: TRBD1 (6 bases). Trimming left V 9 bases short and J 4 bases short, with 16 bases between. CDR1 is SNHLY and CDR2 is FYNNEI in the germline V gene. The CDR3 is 15 amino acids.

The gene calls are TRBV13 and TRBJ2-7; no definite D call. The CDR3 is 13 residues long. Looked up from germline, CDR1 is PRHDT and CDR2 is FYEKMQ (reference sequence). V shed 2 bases and J shed 6 bases, with 11 bases lying between them. DNA for the CDR3: TGTGCCAGCAGCTTAAGACAAGGTCTCGAGCAGTACTTC. It translates to CASSLRQGLEQYF.

V usage is TRBV7-9 and J usage is TRBJ1-2; no definite D call. This CDR3 is built from 14 residues. Germline CDR1 and CDR2: SEHNR and FQNEAQ (reference sequence). V lost 5 bases to trimming and J lost 6 bases, with 16 bases between them. The CDR3 sequence is CASSTLNGVHGYTF. In DNA, the CDR3 is TGTGCCAGCAGCACCCTAAACGGGGTACATGGCTACACCTTC.

The chain links TRBV6-5 to TRBJ2-7; 11 bases agree with TRBD1. The CDR3 is 14 residues long. V shed 5 bases, J shed 4 bases, and the junction held 4 bases outside the gene matches. Germline assignment: CDR1 MNHEY and CDR2 SVGAGI. The CDR3 sequence: CASSTDRGRYEQYF. DNA for the CDR3: TGTGCCAGCAGTACGGACAGGGGGCGGTACGAGCAGTACTTC.